This T cell receptor (beta chain) was captured in a study of molecular identifiers for immune sequencing clone quantification. Germline CDR1 and CDR2: SQVTM and ANQGSEA. The CDR3 has 18 residues. Comment on this clonotype: One end of the junction varies from germline; a read error may be responsible.

TCRdb reprocessed the PCR reads with MiXCR, giving one entry per CDR3 protein. The table includes approximately 550,000 distinct CDR3 sequences, around 23% detected once. The sequenced sample was naive CD8+ T cells from blood, with Jurkat cell RNA spiked in. This sample's subset: FACS-sorted CD8+CD4-CCR7+CD45RA+ naive T cells. This chain links TRBV29-1 with TRBJ1-5; tentatively, D is TRBD1 (5 bases). This TCR came from a human donor in good health. Some libraries in this study had Jurkat cell RNA spiked in. The CDR3 region is CSVEERGPRAGRNPPPHF. In DNA, the CDR3 is TGCAGCGTTGAAGAGAGGGGACCGCGTGCCGGGCGCAATCCGCCCCCGCATTTT.